This TCR beta chain was retrieved from a study of OX40 agonist ivuxolimab in advanced cancers. For the study in its entirety: The costimulatory receptor OX40 (CD134) was targeted by ivuxolimab, a fully human IgG2 agonistic monoclonal antibody. Intravenous ivuxolimab was administered to patients every 2 weeks at six dose levels: 0.01, 0.1, 0.3, 1.5, 3 and 10 mg/kg. Among the 50 to 55 dose-escalation patients, 19 had hepatocellular carcinoma, roughly 15 melanoma, 9 renal cell carcinoma and 9 head and neck cancer. The dose-escalation cohort was 80% to 90% male with a mean age of about 54 years, ranging from roughly 20 to 80. Patients were allowed to have had prior anti-PD-1, anti-PD-L1 or anti-CTLA-4 therapy, and approximately 37% of the dose-escalation patients had been treated with checkpoint inhibitors. Partial responses were achieved by three dose-escalation patients, of whom one had hepatocellular carcinoma and two had cutaneous melanoma. The point of sequencing TCRbeta in the periphery was to test whether ivuxolimab changed TCR sequence diversity and drove clonal T-cell expansion. The paper covers the monotherapy dose-escalation part of the phase I ivuxolimab trial, which included N of about 50 patients. Results and caveats for the whole study, not just this receptor: The antigen specificity of the peripheral T cells that underwent clonal expansion was not determined. In partial responders in the 0.1-3.0 mg/kg groups, normalized peripheral clonal expansion was found to be among the lowest, especially among CD8+ T cells. After ivuxolimab, expanded clones were on average more numerous among CD8+ T cells than among CD4+ T cells. Clonal expansion of both CD4+ and CD8+ blood T cells was observed from baseline to week 6 at doses 0.1 to 3.0 mg/kg. Low levels of normalized T-cell clonal expansion were also seen in some nonresponding patients.

V and J are truncated by 3 bases and 8 bases respectively, leaving an intervening sequence of 14 bases. CDR1 MNHEY and CDR2 SMNVEV were looked up in the germline V gene (reference sequence). The CDR3 has 14 amino acids, counting the end cysteine and phenylalanine. Only CDR3 DNA is held: 42 bases, read in frame from base 1. Genomic DNA was isolated from the sorted cells so that the TCRbeta CDR3 region could be sequenced. The immunoSEQ Assay was used to sequence the TCRbeta CDR3 regions. TCRdb's version of the immuneACCESS table is confined to in-frame rearrangements and falls short of the full clone set. An unresolved V gene accounts for under half of the shortfall where checked; the remainder is of unknown origin. The sample table records roughly 79,000 clones; about 90% of these occur just once. Around 1.6% of the sample lies in the top ten. A remark on this clone: Its cognate antigen has yet to be identified. The sample holds no much larger clone one base away, and base qualities are not on file.

Patients with autoimmune disease history or receiving systemic immunosuppression were excluded from the trial. Peripheral blood for TCR sequencing was drawn from every dose cohort at baseline, at cycle 4 day 1 and at cycle 7 day 1. Samples came from an open-label, multicenter, first-in-human phase I dose-escalation trial of ivuxolimab. The trial enrolled adults with locally advanced or metastatic head and neck squamous cell, hepatocellular, melanoma or renal cell carcinoma. Before TCR sequencing, CD4+ and CD8+ T cells were separately sorted from peripheral blood. The chain couples TRBV27 to TRBJ1-5; TRBD1 is possibly the D segment (5 matching bases). This receptor was identified in an adult with an advanced solid tumor such as melanoma, head and neck, liver or kidney cancer. The specimen comprised CD4+ or CD8+ T cells sorted from blood, sampled in a trial of the OX40 agonist ivuxolimab. The CDR3 protein is CASSFSGLSEPQHF. Here is the DNA: TGTGCCAGCAGTTTTTCAGGGTTGAGTGAGCCCCAGCATTTT.